These 17 T cell receptor beta chains were all obtained from the same sample, sequenced in a study of blood T cell repertoires in COVID-19. Data came from immunoSEQ multiplex PCR; TCRdb stores just in-frame clones and leaves some out. The top ten hold 5% of the sample, which has hundreds of thousands of clones, roughly 80% seen once. Input material: PBMCs or T cells enriched from blood (not recorded which). The receptors here all came from a man in his forties who had been exposed to COVID-19.

The CDR3 loop reads CASSQYGQGEKLFF. CDR3 in DNA: TGTGCCAGCAGCCAATACGGACAGGGAGAAAAACTGTTTTTT. J is TRBJ1-4 and V is TRBV14, with 8 bases matching TRBD1. CDR1 SGHDN and CDR2 FVKESK come from the germline V gene. CDR3 length: 14 amino acids. Germline trimming cut 2 bases from V and 8 bases from J; bases unmatched to any gene: 4.

V gene TRBV20-1 combines with J gene TRBJ1-5, with 7 nucleotides matching TRBD1. This CDR3 is built from 14 residues. The junction had 8 bases not matched to a gene; V was cut back by 5 bases and J by 4 bases. Germline loops: CDR1 DFQATT, CDR2 SNEGSKA (reference sequence). CDR3 sequence reads: CSAREGGRNQPQHF. CDR3 DNA sequence: TGCAGTGCTCGTGAAGGGGGCAGGAATCAGCCCCAGCATTTT.

The CDR3 loop reads CASSFFVKRHDRVTDGYTF. The CDR3 coding sequence is TGTGCCAGCAGCTTTTTCGTGAAACGCCATGACAGGGTGACGGATGGCTACACCTTC. This sequence joins TRBV11-2 and TRBJ1-2; the match to TRBD1 covers 7 bases. CDR3 length equals 19 residues. The germline V gene encodes CDR1 SGHAT and CDR2 FQNNGV. The junction had 22 bases not matched to a gene; V was cut back by 3 bases and J by 6 bases.

The V and J genes are TRBV14 and TRBJ2-1, with 7 nucleotides matching TRBD2. Germline V gene lookup returns CDR1 SGHDN and CDR2 FVKESK. This CDR3 spans 15 amino acids. V lost 1 base to trimming and J lost 9 bases; unmatched junction nucleotides: 9. CDR3 amino acids: CASSQGRGGHPEQFF. The CDR3 coding sequence is TGTGCCAGCAGCCAAGGACGGGGAGGGCACCCTGAGCAGTTCTTC.

The chain links TRBV5-5 to TRBJ2-7, with D possibly being TRBD2 (5 bases). The CDR3 is 13 residues long. CDR1 and CDR2 (germline): SGHKS, YYEKEE (reference sequence). V dropped 3 bases and J dropped 5 bases, with 12 bases sitting between them. CDR3 sequence: CASSSHNGDEQYF. As DNA, the CDR3 is TGTGCCAGCAGCTCTCACAACGGGGACGAGCAGTACTTC.

Only one count was recorded for this clone. The V call is TRBV18, the J call TRBJ1-1, with unresolved D. This CDR3 has 12 residues. V shed 4 bases and J shed 1 base, with 4 bases lying between them. Germline CDR1 is KGHSH and CDR2 is LQKENI. Here the CDR3 reads CASSQQNTEAFF. The CDR3 DNA follows: TGTGCCAGCTCACAACAGAACACTGAAGCTTTCTTT.

The chain combines TRBV27 with TRBJ2-7, with 9 bases that match TRBD1. Germline V CDR1 and CDR2: MNHEY, SMNVEV (reference sequence). The ends lost 11 bases at V and 6 bases at J; junction bases unmatched: 11. The CDR3 has 13 amino acids. The CDR3 sequence is CAVSPGQGGEQYF. The CDR3, as DNA: TGTGCCGTCTCGCCGGGACAGGGTGGCGAGCAGTACTTC.

This chain joins TRBV18 and TRBJ2-7, with 8 positions matching TRBD2. Germline V CDR1 and CDR2: KGHSH, LQKENI. The CDR3 covers 15 residues. Trimming at V came to 3 bases and at J to 4 bases, leaving 8 bases not matched to a gene. This CDR3 reads CASSPSSGSTYEQYF. CDR3 DNA sequence: TGTGCCAGCTCACCCTCGAGCGGGAGTACGTACGAGCAGTACTTC.

The chain links TRBV12-3 or TRBV12-4 to TRBJ2-7; D is undetermined. Deletions cut 5 bases from V and 9 bases from J, with 14 bases between. The CDR3 is 12 amino acids. The CDR3 DNA sequence: TGTGCCAGCAGTGCGCAGATCCGAGGGCAGTACTTC. It codes for CASSAQIRGQYF.

The V call is TRBV11-2, the J call TRBJ2-7; 8 nucleotides line up with TRBD2. CDR1 and CDR2 (germline): SGHAT, FQNNGV. V lost 5 bases, J lost 0 bases, and 18 bases stayed unmatched. The CDR3 consists of 19 residues. CDR3 DNA: TGTGCCAGCAGCCTCCAAGGGGTCGGAGGGGGACTAGTCTCCTACGAGCAGTACTTC. Translation: CASSLQGVGGGLVSYEQYF.

The chain links TRBV19 to TRBJ2-6; 10 bases fit TRBD1. This CDR3 region has 20 residues. Per the germline V gene, CDR1 is LNHDA and CDR2 is SQIVND (reference sequence). V shed 5 bases, J shed 1 base, and the junction held 14 bases outside the gene matches. CDR3 in amino acids: CASSSQAPTGGASGANVLTF. The CDR3 region has the DNA TGTGCCAGTAGTTCCCAAGCCCCGACAGGGGGCGCGTCTGGGGCCAACGTCCTGACTTTC.

The chain carries TRBV5-1 and TRBJ2-7; 11 bases agree with TRBD2. The V and J ends lost 1 base and 6 bases, in that order; junction bases with no gene match: 3. CDR1 SGHRS and CDR2 YFSETQ come from the germline V gene. The CDR3 has 14 residues. The CDR3 nucleotides read TGCGCCAGCAGCTTGCAACTAGCGGGAGCCGAGCAGTACTTC. Translating gives CASSLQLAGAEQYF.

The chain carries TRBV27 and TRBJ1-5; unclear D gene. Looked up from germline, CDR1 is MNHEY and CDR2 is SMNVEV (reference sequence). The CDR3 has 15 amino acids. V shed 0 bases and J shed 5 bases, with 11 bases lying between them. Here the CDR3 DNA reads TGTGCCAGCAGTTTATCGTACGGAGGGCATCAGCCCCAGCATTTT. The encoded protein is CASSLSYGGHQPQHF.

This clone was seen only a few times. The rearrangement uses TRBV9 and TRBJ1-6; 8 nucleotides align to TRBD1. Germline V lookup: CDR1 SGDLS, CDR2 YYNGEE. This CDR3 has 15 amino acids. The V segment lost 1 base and the J segment 7 bases; nucleotides outside the gene matches: 4. The CDR3 loop is CASSVQGARNSPLHF. CDR3 bases: TGTGCCAGCAGCGTACAGGGGGCGCGGAATTCACCCCTCCACTTT.

The J gene is TRBJ2-1, the V gene TRBV7-3; 9 bases map to TRBD2. CDR1 and CDR2 (germline): SGHTA, FQGTGA. The CDR3 runs 13 residues. Trimming cost V 2 bases and J 7 bases; bases outside gene matches: 0. CDR3 region: CASSLGLANEQFF. CDR3 sequence (DNA): TGTGCCAGCAGCTTAGGACTAGCGAATGAGCAGTTCTTC.

V gene TRBV5-4 combines with J gene TRBJ1-6; D is ambiguous. The germline V and J ends were trimmed by 4 bases and 8 bases, with 16 bases remaining between them. The CDR3 consists of 15 residues. The germline V gene encodes CDR1 SGHNT and CDR2 YYREEE (reference sequence). The CDR3 DNA is TGTGCCAGCAGCCCGGACGGGTTCGGGGATTCACCCCTCCACTTT. Its protein is CASSPDGFGDSPLHF.

This sequence joins TRBV29-1 and TRBJ2-7; D might be TRBD2 (6 bases). Germline V CDR1 and CDR2: SQVTM, ANQGSEA. This CDR3 spans 11 amino acids. Deletions cut 5 bases from V and 2 bases from J, with 7 bases between. CDR3 nucleotides: TGCAGCGTTCGGGGGACCTACGAGCAGTACTTC. Translating it yields CSVRGTYEQYF.